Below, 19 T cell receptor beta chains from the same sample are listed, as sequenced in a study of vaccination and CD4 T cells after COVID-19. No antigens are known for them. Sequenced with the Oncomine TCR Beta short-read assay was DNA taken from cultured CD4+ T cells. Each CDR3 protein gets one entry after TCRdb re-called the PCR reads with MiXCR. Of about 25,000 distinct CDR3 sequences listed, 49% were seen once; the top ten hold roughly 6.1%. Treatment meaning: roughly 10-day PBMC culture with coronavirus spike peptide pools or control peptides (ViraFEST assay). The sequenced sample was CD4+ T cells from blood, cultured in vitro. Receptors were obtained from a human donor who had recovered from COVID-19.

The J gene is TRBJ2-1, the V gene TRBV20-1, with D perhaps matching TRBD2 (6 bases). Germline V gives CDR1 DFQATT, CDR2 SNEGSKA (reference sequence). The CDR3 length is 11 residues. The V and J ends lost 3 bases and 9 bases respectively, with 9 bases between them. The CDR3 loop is CSARGGGEQFF. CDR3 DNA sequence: TGCAGTGCTAGGGGAGGCGGTGAGCAGTTCTTC.

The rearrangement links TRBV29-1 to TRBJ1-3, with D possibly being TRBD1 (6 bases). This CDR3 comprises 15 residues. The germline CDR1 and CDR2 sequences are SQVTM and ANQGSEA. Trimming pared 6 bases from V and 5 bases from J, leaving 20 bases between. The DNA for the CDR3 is TGCAGCGTCACCCCGCCGGCAGGGGTGAGAAACACCATATATTTT. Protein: CSVTPPAGVRNTIYF.

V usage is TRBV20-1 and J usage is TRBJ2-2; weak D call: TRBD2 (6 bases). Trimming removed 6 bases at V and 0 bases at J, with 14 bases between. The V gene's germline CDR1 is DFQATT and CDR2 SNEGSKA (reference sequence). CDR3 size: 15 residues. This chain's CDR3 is CSAPPGGANTGELFF. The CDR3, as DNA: TGCAGTGCGCCTCCGGGCGGGGCGAACACCGGGGAGCTGTTTTTT.

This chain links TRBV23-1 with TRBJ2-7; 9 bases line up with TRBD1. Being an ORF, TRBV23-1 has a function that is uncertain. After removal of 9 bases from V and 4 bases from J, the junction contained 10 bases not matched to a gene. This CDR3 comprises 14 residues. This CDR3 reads CASETGQGNYEQYF. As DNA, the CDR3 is TGCGCCAGTGAAACCGGACAGGGGAATTACGAGCAGTACTTC.

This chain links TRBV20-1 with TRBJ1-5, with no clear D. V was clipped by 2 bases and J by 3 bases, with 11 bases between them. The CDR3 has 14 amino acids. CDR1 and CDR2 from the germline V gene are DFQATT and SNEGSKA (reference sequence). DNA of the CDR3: TGCAGTGCTAGACCCCCAGATTCCAATCAGCCCCAGCATTTT. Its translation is CSARPPDSNQPQHF.

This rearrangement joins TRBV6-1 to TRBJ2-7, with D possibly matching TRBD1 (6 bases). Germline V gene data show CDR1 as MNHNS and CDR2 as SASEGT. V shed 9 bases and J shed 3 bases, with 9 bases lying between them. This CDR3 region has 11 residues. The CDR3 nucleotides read TGTGCCAGTACACAGGGCTACGAGCAGTACTTC. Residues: CASTQGYEQYF.

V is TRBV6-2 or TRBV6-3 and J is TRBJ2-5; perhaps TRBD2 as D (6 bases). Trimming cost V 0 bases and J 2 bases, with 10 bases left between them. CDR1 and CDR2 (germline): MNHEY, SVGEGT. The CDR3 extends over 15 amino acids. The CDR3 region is CASSYSWAGQETQYF. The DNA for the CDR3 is TGTGCCAGCAGTTACTCTTGGGCGGGACAAGAGACCCAGTACTTC.

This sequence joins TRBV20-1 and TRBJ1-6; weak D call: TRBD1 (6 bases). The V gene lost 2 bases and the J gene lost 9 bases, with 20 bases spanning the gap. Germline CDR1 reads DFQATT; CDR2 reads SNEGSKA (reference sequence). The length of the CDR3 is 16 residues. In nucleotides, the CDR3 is TGCAGTGCTAGATCATGGGGGACAATCAAAGGTTCACCCCTCCACTTT. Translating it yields CSARSWGTIKGSPLHF.

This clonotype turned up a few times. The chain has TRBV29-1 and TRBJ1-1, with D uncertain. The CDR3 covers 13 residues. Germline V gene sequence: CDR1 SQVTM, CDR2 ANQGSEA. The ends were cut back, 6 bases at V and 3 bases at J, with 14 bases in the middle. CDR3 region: CSVGRVRDTEAFF. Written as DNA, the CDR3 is TGCAGCGTCGGGAGGGTAAGGGACACTGAAGCTTTCTTT.

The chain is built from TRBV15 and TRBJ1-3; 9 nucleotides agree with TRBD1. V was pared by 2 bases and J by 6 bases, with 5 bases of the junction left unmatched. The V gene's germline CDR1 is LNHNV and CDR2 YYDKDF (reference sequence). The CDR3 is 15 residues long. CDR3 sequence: CATSRPGQGPNTIYF. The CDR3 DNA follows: TGTGCCACCAGCAGACCGGGACAGGGCCCAAACACCATATATTTT. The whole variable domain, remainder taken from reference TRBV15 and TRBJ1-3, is DAMVIQNPRYQVTQFGKPVTLSCSQTLNHNVMYWYQQKSSQAPKLLFHYYDKDFNNEADTPDNFQSRRPNTSFCFLDIRSPGLGDTAMYLCATSRPGQGPNTIYFGEGSWLTVV.

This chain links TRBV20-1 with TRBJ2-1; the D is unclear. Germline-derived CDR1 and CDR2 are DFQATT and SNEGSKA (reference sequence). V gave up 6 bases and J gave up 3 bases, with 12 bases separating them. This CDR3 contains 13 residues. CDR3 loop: CSAGPTYYNEQFF. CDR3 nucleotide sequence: TGCAGTGCCGGACCTACGTACTACAATGAGCAGTTCTTC.

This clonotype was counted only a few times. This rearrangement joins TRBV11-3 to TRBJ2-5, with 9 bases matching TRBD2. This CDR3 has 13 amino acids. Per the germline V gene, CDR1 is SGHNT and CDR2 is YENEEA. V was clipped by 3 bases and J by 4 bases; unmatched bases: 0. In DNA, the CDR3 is TGTGCCAGCAGCTTTAGCGGGGGAGAGACCCAGTACTTC. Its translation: CASSFSGGETQYF.

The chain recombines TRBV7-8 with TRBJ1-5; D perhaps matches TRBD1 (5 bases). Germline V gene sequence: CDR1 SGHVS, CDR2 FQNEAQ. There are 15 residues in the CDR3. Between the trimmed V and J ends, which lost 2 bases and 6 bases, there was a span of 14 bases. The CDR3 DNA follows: TGTGCCAGCAGCTTAATATGGGGGGGGACTCAGCCCCAGCATTTT. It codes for CASSLIWGGTQPQHF.

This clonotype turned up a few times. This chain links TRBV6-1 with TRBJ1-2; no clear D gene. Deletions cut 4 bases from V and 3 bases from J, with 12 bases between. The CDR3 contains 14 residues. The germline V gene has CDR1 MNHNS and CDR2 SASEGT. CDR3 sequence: CASSAVLSDYGYTF. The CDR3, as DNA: TGTGCCAGCAGTGCCGTTCTGAGCGACTATGGCTACACCTTC.

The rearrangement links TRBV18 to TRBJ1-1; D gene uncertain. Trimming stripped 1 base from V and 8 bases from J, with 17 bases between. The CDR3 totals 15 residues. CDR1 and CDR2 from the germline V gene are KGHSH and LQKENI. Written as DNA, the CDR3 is TGTGCCAGCTCACCACGAAGGCATCCGGGTCCGGAAGCTTTCTTT. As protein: CASSPRRHPGPEAFF.

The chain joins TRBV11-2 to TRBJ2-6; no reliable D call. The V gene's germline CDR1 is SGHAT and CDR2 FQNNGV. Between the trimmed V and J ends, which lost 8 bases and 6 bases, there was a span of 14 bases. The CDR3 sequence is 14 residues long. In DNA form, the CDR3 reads TGTGCCAGCGTACGATTGCGTGAGGCCAACGTCCTGACTTTC. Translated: CASVRLREANVLTF.

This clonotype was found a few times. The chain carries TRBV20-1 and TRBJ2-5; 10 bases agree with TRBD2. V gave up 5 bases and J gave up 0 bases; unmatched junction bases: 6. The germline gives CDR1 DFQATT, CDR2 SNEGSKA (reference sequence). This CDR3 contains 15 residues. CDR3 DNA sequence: TGCAGTGCTCCCAGCGGGGGGGTATACCAAGAGACCCAGTACTTC. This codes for CSAPSGGVYQETQYF.

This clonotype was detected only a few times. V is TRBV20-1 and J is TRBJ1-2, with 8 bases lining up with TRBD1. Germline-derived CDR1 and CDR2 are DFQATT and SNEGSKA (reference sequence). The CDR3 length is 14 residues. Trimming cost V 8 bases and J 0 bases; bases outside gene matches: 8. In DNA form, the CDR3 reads TGCAGTACCCACCCGACAGGGGCTAACTATGGCTACACCTTC. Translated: CSTHPTGANYGYTF.

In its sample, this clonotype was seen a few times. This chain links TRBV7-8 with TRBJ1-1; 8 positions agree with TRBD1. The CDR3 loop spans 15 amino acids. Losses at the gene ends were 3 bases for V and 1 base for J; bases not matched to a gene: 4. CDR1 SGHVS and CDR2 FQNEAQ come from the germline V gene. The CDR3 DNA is TGTGCCAGCAGCTTCCTAGGACAGGGGAACACTGAAGCTTTCTTT. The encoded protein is CASSFLGQGNTEAFF. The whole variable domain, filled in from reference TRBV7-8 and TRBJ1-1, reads GAGVSQSPRYKVAKRGQDVALRCDPISGHVSLFWYQQALGQGPEFLTYFQNEAQLDKSGLPSDRFFAERPEGSVSTLKIQRTQQEDSAVYLCASSFLGQGNTEAFFGQGTRLTVV.